The source of this TCR beta chain is a study of T cell repertoires in ileal Crohn's disease. TCRdb's table, derived via immunoSEQ multiplex PCR, lists solely in-frame clones and lacks some. Here the sample spans 10,000 to 11,000 clones, around 86% being singletons. Germline CDR1 SGHRS, CDR2 YFSETQ. V dropped 4 bases and J dropped 8; count of bases not matched to a gene: 17. The CDR3 length is 17 residues. Time point specified: inflamed ileum from the surgical specimen. Sequenced: ileal tissue. The TCR originated in an adult with Crohn's disease. The J gene is TRBJ2-1, the V gene TRBV5-1; TRBD2 aligns across 8 bases. The CDR3 bases are TGCGCCAGCAGCCCGGCGGGACTAGGATACTCCTCCGATGAGCAGTTCTTC. The encoded protein is CASSPAGLGYSSDEQFF. The whole variable domain, remainder taken from reference TRBV5-1 and TRBJ2-1, is KAGVTQTPRYLIKTRGQQVTLSCSPISGHRSVSWYQQTPGQGLQFLFEYFSETQRNKGNFPGRFSGRQFSNSRSEMNVSTLELGDSALYLCASSPAGLGYSSDEQFFGPGTRLTVL.